Reported below is one T cell receptor beta chain. The sample belongs to a study of OX40 agonist ivuxolimab in advanced cancers. Study overall: Ivuxolimab was delivered to patients intravenously every 2 weeks at doses spanning 0.01 to 10 mg/kg. Of the patients, three showed partial responses, one with hepatocellular carcinoma and two with cutaneous melanoma.

TCRdb's copy holds only in-frame clones and misses some; the assay was immunoSEQ multiplex PCR. The sample contains roughly 61,000 clones, around nine tenths of which appear only once. Blood sampling was done at baseline, cycle 4 day 1, and cycle 7 day 1. Sequencing used CD4+ or CD8+ T cells sorted from blood, obtained in a trial of the OX40 agonist ivuxolimab. This receptor was obtained from an adult with an advanced solid tumor such as melanoma, head and neck, liver or kidney cancer.

The CDR3 here is CGPAGGRETQYF. DNA for the CDR3: TGTGGACCAGCGGGGGGGAGGGAGACCCAGTACTTC. V gene TRBV14 combines with J gene TRBJ2-5, with 10 bases matching TRBD2. Germline V gene lookup returns CDR1 SGHDN and CDR2 FVKESK. The CDR3 is made up of 12 amino acids.